This is a list of T cell receptor beta chains from one sample in a study of blood T cell repertoires in COVID-19. This table comes from immunoSEQ multiplex PCR, and its TCRdb copy is limited to in-frame clones, with some not included. The repertoire holds 200,000 to 300,000 clones, around four fifths seen once, with about 6.3% in the top ten. Specimen: peripheral blood. The receptors derive from a woman in her sixties or seventies with active or convalescent COVID-19. Both conserved end residues are part of each CDR3. The D gene is left open where the match is weak. Size is omitted from some rows. Given values are once, few, many or a class for expanded clones.

-,-,TRBV7-2,TRBJ1-1,CASSLPGVGTEAFF,TGTGCCAGCAGCTTGCCAGGGGTGGGGACTGAAGCTTTCTTT
-,-,TRBV6-5,TRBJ1-1,CASSYSGGTYSAFF,TGTGCCAGCAGTTACTCGGGCGGGACCTATTCTGCTTTCTTT
-,-,TRBV27,TRBJ1-1,CAPAGGRGPYTEAFF,TGTGCCCCGGCGGGGGGGCGCGGGCCTTACACTGAAGCTTTCTTT
-,-,TRBV9,TRBJ1-3,CASSPPGGNTIYF,TGTGCCAGCAGCCCGCCCGGGGGAAACACCATATATTTT
-,-,TRBV5-6,TRBJ2-3,CASSLAMSDTQYF,TGTGCCAGCAGCTTGGCCATGTCAGATACGCAGTATTTT
-,-,TRBV7-2,TRBJ2-3,CASSLDRAQDTQYF,TGTGCCAGCAGCTTAGACAGGGCGCAGGATACGCAGTATTTT
TRBD1,-,TRBV9,TRBJ1-2,CASRRGGQGGDGYTF,TGTGCCAGCAGGCGGGGAGGACAGGGCGGGGACGGCTACACCTTC
TRBD1,-,TRBV28,TRBJ2-3,CARQGGLTTDTQYF,TGTGCCAGACAGGGGGGACTCACCACAGATACGCAGTATTTT
TRBD1,-,TRBV24-1,TRBJ2-2,CATSDLSTGVTGELFF,TGTGCCACCAGTGATTTGAGTACAGGGGTAACCGGGGAGCTGTTTTTT
TRBD2,-,TRBV6-1,TRBJ2-4,CASSELRWGLAGGGNIQYF,TGTGCCAGCAGTGAGCTCCGATGGGGACTAGCGGGGGGAGGAAACATTCAGTACTTC
-,-,TRBV11-2,TRBJ2-3,CASSREGLPREPTDTQYF,TGTGCCAGCAGCCGCGAGGGACTGCCAAGAGAGCCCACAGATACGCAGTATTTT
-,-,TRBV21-1,TRBJ2-1,CASSKPVGRGTTDEQFF,-
TRBD2,once,TRBV14,TRBJ2-5,CASSQELAGRGRETQYF,TGTGCCAGCAGCCAAGAACTAGCGGGGAGAGGGAGAGAGACCCAGTACTTC
-,-,TRBV29-1,TRBJ2-2,CSVNRGGTGELFF,TGCAGCGTAAACAGGGGAGGTACCGGGGAGCTGTTTTTT
TRBD1,-,TRBV7-9,TRBJ2-3,CASSLGDRVTDTQYF,TGTGCCAGCAGCTTAGGTGACAGGGTCACAGATACGCAGTATTTT
-,-,TRBV6-2/TRBV6-3,TRBJ2-7,CASSPNYEQYF,TGTGCCAGCAGTCCAAACTACGAGCAGTACTTC
-,-,TRBV11-2,TRBJ2-3,CASSLMLYQSTDTQYF,TGTGCCAGCAGCTTAATGTTGTATCAGTCCACAGATACGCAGTATTTT
-,-,TRBV2,TRBJ1-1,CASPYGQGNQNTEAFF,TGTGCCAGCCCCTATGGGCAGGGCAACCAGAACACTGAAGCTTTCTTT
-,-,TRBV6-5,TRBJ1-2,CASSYPIQGGYGYTF,TGTGCCAGCAGTTACCCCATTCAGGGAGGCTATGGCTACACCTTC
TRBD1,-,TRBV19,TRBJ1-5,CASRPGTGGPKPQHF,TGTGCCAGTAGGCCCGGGACAGGGGGCCCTAAACCCCAGCATTTT
TRBD1,-,TRBV5-6,TRBJ1-1,CASSYTGAGTEAFF,TGTGCCAGCAGCTACACAGGGGCGGGTACTGAAGCTTTCTTT
TRBD2,once,TRBV19,TRBJ2-1,CASNAGTSGMYNEQFF,TGTGCCAGCAACGCCGGGACTAGCGGGATGTACAATGAGCAGTTCTTC
-,-,TRBV11-2,TRBJ2-2,CASSPGVTGELFF,TGTGCCAGCAGCCCAGGGGTCACCGGGGAGCTGTTTTTT
TRBD1,-,TRBV11-3,TRBJ1-1,CASSEGTGGAGSTEAFF,TGTGCCAGCAGCGAGGGGACAGGGGGCGCGGGAAGCACTGAAGCTTTCTTT
TRBD1,once,TRBV6-5,TRBJ2-5,CASSHTRDRGETQYF,TGTGCCAGCAGTCACACCCGGGACAGGGGTGAGACCCAGTACTTC
TRBD1,-,TRBV28,TRBJ1-6,CASSLAGTGGYDSPLHF,TGTGCCAGCAGCCTAGCTGGGACAGGGGGCTATGATTCACCCCTCCACTTT
TRBD2,-,TRBV10-1,TRBJ2-7,CASSESGLAGDEQYF,TGCGCCAGCAGTGAGTCTGGGCTAGCGGGAGACGAGCAGTACTTC
-,-,TRBV6-2/TRBV6-3,TRBJ2-3,CASSLAGVGTQYF,TGTGCCAGCAGTTTAGCTGGAGTGGGTACGCAGTATTTT
-,-,TRBV5-4,TRBJ2-7,CASSLSGILGEQYF,TGTGCCAGCAGCTTGTCAGGGATCCTAGGTGAGCAGTACTTC
-,-,TRBV18,TRBJ1-6,CASSPRTADNSPLHF,TGTGCCAGCTCACCACGGACAGCCGATAATTCACCCCTCCACTTT
-,once,TRBV5-5,TRBJ1-5,CASSLGASYSNQPQHF,TGTGCCAGCAGCTTGGGGGCGAGCTATAGCAATCAGCCCCAGCATTTT
TRBD2,-,TRBV2,TRBJ2-5,CASTPLGSGGGRETQYF,TGTGCCAGCACCCCGCTAGGTAGCGGGGGAGGTAGAGAGACCCAGTACTTC
-,-,TRBV4-2,TRBJ2-5,CASSQGSLGEPQYF,TGTGCCAGCAGCCAAGGGTCTCTAGGAGAGCCCCAGTACTTC
-,-,TRBV7-9,TRBJ1-2,CASSLTLGTNYGYTF,TGTGCCAGCAGCTTGACGCTCGGGACTAACTATGGCTACACCTTC
-,-,TRBV27,TRBJ2-7,CASSYSGQDRNEQYF,TGTGCCAGCAGCTATAGCGGACAGGACAGGAACGAGCAGTACTTC
TRBD2,-,TRBV2,TRBJ2-1,CASSDSGGGALEQFF,TGTGCCAGCAGTGACTCTGGCGGGGGGGCCCTTGAGCAGTTCTTC
-,-,TRBV9,TRBJ1-1,CASSVGAGNTEAFF,TGTGCCAGCAGCGTAGGAGCGGGGAACACTGAAGCTTTCTTT